Below are 15 T cell receptor beta chains sequenced from a single sample in a study of cytomegalovirus exposure and HLA in healthy donors. Sequencing used immunoSEQ multiplex PCR; TCRdb keeps in-frame clones, though not all of them. The table shows under 250,000 clones, with more than 75% occurring only once. The sequenced sample was PBMCs. The source of these receptors is a woman in her late teens or twenties in good health and CMV-seropositive.

CDR3 sequence (DNA): TGTGCCAGCACCCAAGGGACAGCGAACACCGGGGAGCTGTTTTTT. Translated, it gives CASTQGTANTGELFF. The chain joins TRBV6-1 to TRBJ2-2, with 7 bases that match TRBD1. Germline CDR1 MNHNS, CDR2 SASEGT. Trimming cost V 7 bases and J 0 bases; bases outside gene matches: 5. There are 15 residues in the CDR3.

This rearrangement joins TRBV5-5 to TRBJ2-7; the D gene is possibly TRBD1 (5 bases). Germline CDR1 is SGHKS and CDR2 is YYEKEE (reference sequence). This CDR3 is 14 amino acids long. Trimming removed 4 bases at V and 0 bases at J, with 11 bases between. The CDR3 spells CASSRTRLSYEQYF. CDR3 coding DNA: TGTGCCAGCAGCCGGACAAGGCTCTCCTACGAGCAGTACTTC. Combining the CDR3 with reference TRBV5-5 and TRBJ2-7 gives the whole variable domain DAGVTQSPTHLIKTRGQQVTLRCSPISGHKSVSWYQQVLGQGPQFIFQYYEKEERGRGNFPDRFSARQFPNYSSELNVNALLLGDSALYLCASSRTRLSYEQYFGPGTRLTVT.

The chain recombines TRBV27 with TRBJ1-4, with D unclear. Germline V gene sequence: CDR1 MNHEY, CDR2 SMNVEV (reference sequence). CDR3 size: 19 residues. Between the trimmed V and J ends, which lost 1 base and 0 bases, there was a span of 18 bases. The CDR3 spells CASSLFSGPTQTTNEKLFF. DNA of the CDR3: TGTGCCAGCAGTTTATTTTCCGGCCCCACACAGACAACTAATGAAAAACTGTTTTTT. The full variable domain, its missing parts supplied by reference TRBV27 and TRBJ1-4, is EAQVTQNPRYLITVTGKKLTVTCSQNMNHEYMSWYRQDPGLGLRQIYYSMNVEVTDKGDVPEGYKVSRKEKRNFPLILESPSPNQTSLYFCASSLFSGPTQTTNEKLFFGSGTQLSVL.

The CDR3 here is CASSGRGVGDQPQHF. The CDR3 DNA follows: TGTGCCAGCAGTGGCAGGGGGGTGGGGGATCAGCCCCAGCATTTT. The V call is TRBV6-1, the J call TRBJ1-5; 7 bases are shared with TRBD1. Per the germline V gene, CDR1 is MNHNS and CDR2 is SASEGT. The CDR3 extends over 15 amino acids. J gave up 5 bases and V 4 bases, and 8 bases lay outside the gene matches.

The CDR3 nucleotides are TGTGCCAGTAGTATGAAGGGAGACACTGAAGCTTTCTTT. Translation gives CASSMKGDTEAFF. The V gene is TRBV19, the J gene TRBJ1-1; no clear D gene. The V gene's germline CDR1 is LNHDA and CDR2 SQIVND (reference sequence). The CDR3 contains 13 residues. The germline V and J ends were trimmed by 3 bases and 3 bases, with 8 bases remaining between them.

The rearrangement links TRBV4-1 to TRBJ2-1; 11 bases agree with TRBD2. Trimming took 4 bases from V and 4 from J; bases not matched to a gene: 9. CDR3 size: 17 residues. The germline V gene has CDR1 MGHRA and CDR2 YSYEKL. CDR3 DNA: TGCGCCAGCAGCCCCGCTCTGACTAGCGGGGTTTACAATGAGCAGTTCTTC. Translation gives CASSPALTSGVYNEQFF.

The chain recombines TRBV6-5 with TRBJ1-1; maybe TRBD1 (6 bases). V was pared by 2 bases and J by 5 bases, with 12 bases between. Germline V gives CDR1 MNHEY, CDR2 SVGAGI. CDR3 length: 14 residues. CDR3 nucleotide sequence: TGTGCCAGCAGTTACAGGACAGACGAGACTGAAGCTTTCTTT. It translates to CASSYRTDETEAFF.

V usage is TRBV27 and J usage is TRBJ2-1; D may be TRBD2 (6 bases). This CDR3 comprises 14 residues. Germline lookup yields CDR1 MNHEY and CDR2 SMNVEV (reference sequence). Trimming stripped 8 bases from V and 4 bases from J, with 15 bases between. Here the CDR3 DNA reads TGTGCCAGCTCGGGACTCTGGGGGTACAATGAGCAGTTCTTC. Its translation: CASSGLWGYNEQFF.

The chain joins TRBV2 to TRBJ2-2; possibly TRBD1 for D (5 bases). The germline gives CDR1 SNHLY, CDR2 FYNNEI. The V and J ends lost 8 bases and 5 bases respectively, with 18 bases between them. The CDR3 runs 15 residues. This CDR3 is CASWEQALGTGELFF. The CDR3 DNA is TGTGCCAGCTGGGAACAGGCCCTGGGGACCGGGGAGCTGTTTTTT. Combining the CDR3 with reference TRBV2 and TRBJ2-2 gives the whole variable domain EPEVTQTPSHQVTQMGQEVILRCVPISNHLYFYWYRQILGQKVEFLVSFYNNEISEKSEIFDDQFSVERPDGSNFTLKIRSTKLEDSAMYFCASWEQALGTGELFFGEGSRLTVL.

The V call is TRBV6-5, the J call TRBJ1-5; TRBD1 matches 8 bases. The V gene's germline CDR1 is MNHEY and CDR2 SVGAGI. This CDR3 has 15 residues. The V gene end was trimmed by 6 bases and the J gene end by 4 bases; junction bases not matched to a gene: 8. The CDR3 is CASSSHRQGNQPQHF. The CDR3 nucleotides read TGTGCCAGCAGCAGTCATCGACAGGGGAATCAGCCCCAGCATTTT.

V gene TRBV29-1 combines with J gene TRBJ1-2, with a tentative D call TRBD1 (6 bases). V lost 6 bases, J lost 8 bases, and 16 bases lay in between. The CDR3 contains 12 residues. CDR1 is SQVTM, CDR2 ANQGSEA, per germline. CDR3 residues: CSVRGGAWGYTF. The DNA for the CDR3 is TGCAGCGTCCGGGGGGGGGCTTGGGGCTACACCTTC.

J is TRBJ1-2 and V is TRBV25-1; D gene unclear. The CDR3 is 14 amino acids. Germline CDR1 and CDR2: MGHDK and SYGVNS. V lost 1 base and J lost 4, with 10 bases in between. The CDR3: CASSEFTTGYGYTF. As DNA, the CDR3 is TGTGCCAGCAGTGAATTTACCACGGGCTATGGCTACACCTTC.

The chain recombines TRBV29-1 with TRBJ2-1, with D perhaps TRBD2 (7 bases). This CDR3 contains 16 residues. The germline V gene has CDR1 SQVTM and CDR2 ANQGSEA. Trimming removed 2 bases at V and 7 bases at J, with 21 bases between. The CDR3 sequence is CSVEKTPGGAANEQFF. CDR3 coding DNA: TGCAGCGTTGAAAAAACCCCGGGGGGCGCGGCAAATGAGCAGTTCTTC.

The chain recombines TRBV11-2 with TRBJ2-7; possibly TRBD1 for D (6 bases). Trimming removed 2 bases from V and 2 bases from J, with 13 bases in between. This CDR3 region has 15 residues. Looked up from germline, CDR1 is SGHAT and CDR2 is FQNNGV. CDR3 in amino acids: CASSLLDRSAYEQYF. In nucleotides, the CDR3 is TGTGCCAGCAGCTTATTAGACAGGTCCGCCTACGAGCAGTACTTC.

This CDR3 reads CASSQAREQYF. As DNA, the CDR3 is TGTGCCAGCAGCCAAGCCAGGGAGCAGTACTTC. The chain carries TRBV14 and TRBJ2-7; D is unclear. CDR1 and CDR2 from the germline V gene are SGHDN and FVKESK. Trimming shortened V by 1 base and J by 7 bases, and 5 bases separated the two germline ends. The CDR3 runs to 11 residues.